One sample yielded the 14 T cell receptor beta chains listed below, sequenced in a study of persistence of HIV-infected CD4 T cells. These TCRs are of unknown antigen specificity. The immunoSEQ assay was version 4, run in survey mode. Sequencing used immunoSEQ multiplex PCR; TCRdb keeps in-frame clones, though not all of them. This sample has fewer than 35,000 clones, with 70% found just once. Cells were stimulated with overlapping HIV-1 Gag 15-mer peptides. Responding CD4+ T cells were sorted by upregulation of both CD40 ligand and CD69. The sample consisted of CD4+ T cells sorted from PBMCs after approximately 19-hour stimulation, taken from a patient who received antiretroviral therapy. The receptors were gathered from an adult man with HIV who was CMV-seropositive.

V usage is TRBV25-1 and J usage is TRBJ2-1, with D perhaps matching TRBD1 (6 bases). V lost 4 bases, J lost 4 bases, and 11 bases lay in between. From germline, CDR1 is MGHDK and CDR2 SYGVNS. This CDR3 has 14 residues. The CDR3 reads CASSVQQGYNEQFF. CDR3 bases: TGTGCCAGCAGTGTACAACAGGGATACAATGAGCAGTTCTTC.

This chain uses TRBV10-3 with TRBJ1-5, with unresolved D. The CDR3 length is 14 residues. Germline V gene sequence: CDR1 ENHRY, CDR2 SYGVKD. Trimming cost V 0 bases and J 6 bases, with 9 bases left between them. The CDR3 sequence is CAISESELLQPQHF. CDR3 nucleotide sequence: TGTGCCATCAGTGAGTCGGAGCTTCTTCAGCCCCAGCATTTT.

The chain employs TRBV7-2 and TRBJ1-3; 7 bases map to TRBD1. Germline CDR1 reads SGHTA; CDR2 reads FQGNSA. CDR3 length equals 17 residues. V lost 5 bases to trimming and J lost 0 bases; unmatched junction nucleotides: 10. CDR3 protein: CASSPYLRQGSGNTIYF. The CDR3 DNA sequence: TGTGCCAGCAGCCCATACCTTCGACAGGGCTCTGGAAACACCATATATTTT.

The CDR3 coding sequence is TGTGCCAGCAGCCAAATTAGCACTGAAGCTTTCTTT. It yields the protein CASSQISTEAFF. This rearrangement joins TRBV14 to TRBJ1-1; D gene uncertain. The V and J ends lost 2 bases and 4 bases respectively, with 5 bases between them. CDR1 is SGHDN, CDR2 FVKESK, per germline. The CDR3 has 12 residues.

In nucleotides, the CDR3 is TGTGCCAGCAGCTTAGATATTACTAGCGGATTCACCGGGGAGCTGTTTTTT. Protein sequence: CASSLDITSGFTGELFF. The chain couples TRBV7-9 to TRBJ2-2; TRBD2 agrees at 8 bases. Germline assignment: CDR1 SEHNR and CDR2 FQNEAQ (reference sequence). The ends lost 1 base at V and 4 bases at J; junction bases unmatched: 8. The CDR3 covers 17 residues. The variable domain in full, with the rest retrieved from reference TRBV7-9 and TRBJ2-2, is DTGVSQNPRHKITKRGQNVTFRCDPISEHNRLYWYRQTLGQGPEFLTYFQNEAQLEKSRLLSDRFSAERPKGSFSTLEIQRTEQGDSAMYLCASSLDITSGFTGELFFGEGSRLTVL.

The chain combines TRBV6-5 with TRBJ1-2; 11 bases match TRBD1. CDR1 is MNHEY and CDR2 is SVGAGI in the germline V gene. CDR3 length equals 15 residues. V shed 8 bases, J shed 5 bases, and the junction held 10 bases outside the gene matches. Here the CDR3 reads CASSLAGTGGYGYTF. CDR3 nucleotides: TGTGCCAGCTCCTTAGCCGGGACAGGGGGGTATGGCTACACCTTC.

This sequence joins TRBV3-1 (or the pseudogene TRBV3-2) and TRBJ1-6; the D is unclear. The V gene lost 2 bases and the J gene lost 11 bases, with 10 bases spanning the gap. From germline, CDR1 is LGHDT and CDR2 YNNKEL (reference sequence). CDR3 length: 13 amino acids. The CDR3 protein is CASSQSLRAPLHF. CDR3 DNA sequence: TGTGCCAGCAGCCAATCCTTGCGCGCACCCCTCCACTTT.

This clone has just a few counts. This chain connects TRBV7-3 to TRBJ2-3, with D tentatively TRBD1 or TRBD2 (5 bases each). V lost 0 bases to trimming and J lost 2 bases, with 9 bases between them. Per the germline V gene, CDR1 is SGHTA and CDR2 is FQGTGA. The CDR3 extends over 15 amino acids. CDR3 sequence reads: CASSLTGVPTDTQYF. The CDR3 nucleotides read TGTGCCAGCAGCTTAACGGGGGTCCCCACAGATACGCAGTATTTT.

The chain uses TRBV6-1 and TRBJ2-1; D ambiguous. Germline CDR1 and CDR2: MNHNS and SASEGT. Trimming left V 3 bases short and J 8 bases short, with 8 bases between. The CDR3 is 12 residues long. The CDR3 here is CASSEERYEQFF. The CDR3 coding sequence is TGTGCCAGCAGTGAGGAGAGATATGAGCAGTTCTTC.

A few counts support this clone. The sample carries other DNA sequences with the same CDR3. This rearrangement joins TRBV7-8 to TRBJ1-2, with D perhaps matching TRBD1 (5 bases). Deletions cut 1 base from V and 4 bases from J, with 13 bases between. There are 15 residues in the CDR3. Germline CDR1 SGHVS, CDR2 FQNEAQ. CDR3 amino acids: CASSLGQGAGYGYTF. The CDR3 coding sequence is TGTGCCAGCAGCTTAGGGCAGGGCGCGGGCTATGGCTACACCTTC.

This clone showed up just once. The chain's CDR3 is CASSIVRDLTDTQYF. The CDR3 DNA is TGTGCCAGCTCTATCGTAAGGGATCTTACAGATACGCAGTATTTT. The chain carries TRBV28 and TRBJ2-3, with D unresolved. CDR1 is MDHEN and CDR2 is SYDVKM in the germline V gene. The length of the CDR3 is 15 residues. The germline V and J ends were trimmed by 8 bases and 3 bases, with 18 bases remaining between them. Filled out from reference TRBV28 and TRBJ2-3, the complete variable domain reads DVKVTQSSRYLVKRTGEKVFLECVQDMDHENMFWYRQDPGLGLRLIYFSYDVKMKEKGDIPEGYSVSREKKERFSLILESASTNQTSMYLCASSIVRDLTDTQYFGPGTRLTVL.

This clone was counted a few times. The chain links TRBV28 to TRBJ1-1; the D is unclear. The V and J ends lost 3 bases and 1 base respectively, with 6 bases between them. CDR3 size: 13 residues. CDR1 MDHEN and CDR2 SYDVKM come from the germline V gene. CDR3 protein: CASSFVTNTEAFF. The DNA of the CDR3 is TGTGCCAGCAGTTTCGTTACGAACACTGAAGCTTTCTTT.

CDR3 nucleotides: TGCGCCAGCAGCTACCGCGGTTTCGGAACTAATGAAAAACTGTTTTTT. As protein: CASSYRGFGTNEKLFF. The gene calls are TRBV5-1 and TRBJ1-4; D is unresolved. V gave up 3 bases and J gave up 1 base, with 13 bases separating them. Germline-derived CDR1 and CDR2 are SGHRS and YFSETQ. This CDR3 comprises 16 residues.

This rearrangement joins TRBV27 to TRBJ1-6, with D perhaps matching TRBD1 (5 bases). This CDR3 region has 13 residues. CDR1 MNHEY and CDR2 SMNVEV come from the germline V gene (reference sequence). V was shortened by 6 bases and J by 8 bases, with 11 bases between the two germline ends. CDR3 nucleotides: TGTGCCAGCAGAAGGCAGGGCTATTCACCCCTCCACTTT. It encodes CASRRQGYSPLHF.